The clone carrying this T cell receptor (beta chain) has ten or more counts. Its specificity is unknown. The data belong to a study of T cells after yellow fever vaccination. Broader study findings: Most primary-vaccination clones recurred post-booster (around 95% CD4, roughly 90% CD8). Highly abundant clonotypes carried over from the bulk population could end up in FACS-sorted repertoires as contaminants.

Germline trimming cut 4 bases from V and 5 bases from J; bases unmatched to any gene: 5. This CDR3 is built from 12 residues. Germline CDR1 and CDR2: DFQATT and SNEGSKA (reference sequence). Each CDR3 protein gets one entry after TCRdb re-called the 5' RACE reads with MiXCR. The data show 230,000 or so distinct CDR3 sequences, 6% to 8% seen once. The clonotype originates from a man aged 25-40 years who received the YFV17D yellow fever vaccine. V usage is TRBV20-1 and J usage is TRBJ2-7; TRBD2 aligns across 7 bases. The sequencing here drew on CD4+ T cells sorted from PBMCs, taken on the day of the yellow fever booster vaccination. In DNA form, the CDR3 reads TGCAGTGCTACTCCGGGACTACACGAGCAGTACTTC. This encodes CSATPGLHEQYF.